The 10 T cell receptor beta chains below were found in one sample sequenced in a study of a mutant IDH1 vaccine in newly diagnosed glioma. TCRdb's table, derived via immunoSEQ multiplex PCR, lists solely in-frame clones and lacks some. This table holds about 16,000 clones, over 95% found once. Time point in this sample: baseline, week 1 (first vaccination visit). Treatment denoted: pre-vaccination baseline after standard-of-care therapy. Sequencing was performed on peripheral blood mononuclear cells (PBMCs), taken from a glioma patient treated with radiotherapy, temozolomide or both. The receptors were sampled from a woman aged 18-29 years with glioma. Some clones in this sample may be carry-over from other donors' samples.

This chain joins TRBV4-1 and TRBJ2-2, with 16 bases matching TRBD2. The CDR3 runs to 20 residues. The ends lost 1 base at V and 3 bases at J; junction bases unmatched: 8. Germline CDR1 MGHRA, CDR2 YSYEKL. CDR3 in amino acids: CASSQGLGLAGGPYTGELFF. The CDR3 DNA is TGCGCCAGCAGCCAAGGTTTGGGACTAGCGGGAGGGCCATACACCGGGGAGCTGTTTTTT.

The CDR3 region has the DNA TGTGCCAGCTCAAGCCGGGACAGTAGCACAGATACGCAGTATTTT. This gives the protein CASSSRDSSTDTQYF. J is TRBJ2-3 and V is TRBV18; 7 positions match TRBD1. Germline V gene lookup returns CDR1 KGHSH and CDR2 LQKENI. The length of the CDR3 is 15 residues. The J segment lost 0 bases and the V segment lost 5 bases, leaving 5 bases of the junction unmatched.

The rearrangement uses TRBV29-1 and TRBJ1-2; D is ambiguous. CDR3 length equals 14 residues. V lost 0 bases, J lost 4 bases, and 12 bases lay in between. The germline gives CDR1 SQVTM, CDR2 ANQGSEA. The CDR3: CSVEDTVGLYGYTF. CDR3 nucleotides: TGCAGCGTTGAAGATACTGTAGGGCTCTATGGCTACACCTTC.

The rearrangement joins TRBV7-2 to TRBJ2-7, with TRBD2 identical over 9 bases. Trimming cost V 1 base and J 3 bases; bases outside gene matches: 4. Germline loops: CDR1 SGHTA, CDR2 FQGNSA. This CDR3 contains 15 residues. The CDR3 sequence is CASSLEVAGVYEQYF. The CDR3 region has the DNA TGTGCCAGCAGCTTAGAGGTAGCGGGAGTCTACGAGCAGTACTTC. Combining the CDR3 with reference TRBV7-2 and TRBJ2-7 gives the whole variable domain GAGVSQSPSNKVTEKGKDVELRCDPISGHTALYWYRQSLGQGLEFLIYFQGNSAPDKSGLPSDRFSAERTGGSVSTLTIQRTQQEDSAVYLCASSLEVAGVYEQYFGPGTRLTVT.

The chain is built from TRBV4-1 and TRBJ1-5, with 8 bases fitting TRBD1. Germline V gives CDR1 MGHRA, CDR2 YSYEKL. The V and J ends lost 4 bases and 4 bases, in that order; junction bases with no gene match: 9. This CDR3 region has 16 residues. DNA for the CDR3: TGCGCCAGCAGCCCCCCGGGACAGGCCTTAAATCAGCCCCAGCATTTT. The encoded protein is CASSPPGQALNQPQHF.

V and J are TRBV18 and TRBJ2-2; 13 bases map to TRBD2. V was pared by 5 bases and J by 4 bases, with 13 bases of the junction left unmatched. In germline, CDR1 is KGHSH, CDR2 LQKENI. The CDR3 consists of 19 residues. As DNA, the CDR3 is TGTGCCAGCTCAACTAGCGGGAGGGCCTCATTAAGGAGCACCGGGGAGCTGTTTTTT. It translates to CASSTSGRASLRSTGELFF.

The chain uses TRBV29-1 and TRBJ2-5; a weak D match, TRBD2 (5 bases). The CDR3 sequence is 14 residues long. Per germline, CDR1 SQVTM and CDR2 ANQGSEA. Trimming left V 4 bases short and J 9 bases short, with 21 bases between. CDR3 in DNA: TGCAGCGTTGTTCCGCGTGCGGGCCTGGAGGCCCAGTACTTC. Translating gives CSVVPRAGLEAQYF.

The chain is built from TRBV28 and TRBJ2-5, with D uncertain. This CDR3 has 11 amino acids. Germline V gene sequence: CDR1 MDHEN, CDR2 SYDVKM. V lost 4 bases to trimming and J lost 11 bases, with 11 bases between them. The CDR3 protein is CASSSETHQYF. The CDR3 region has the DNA TGTGCCAGCAGTTCGGAGACACATCAGTACTTC.

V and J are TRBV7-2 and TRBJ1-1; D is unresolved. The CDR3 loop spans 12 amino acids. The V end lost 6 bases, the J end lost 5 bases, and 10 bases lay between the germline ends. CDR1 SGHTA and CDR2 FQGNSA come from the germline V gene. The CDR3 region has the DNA TGTGCCAGCAGTTTGGCAGGTACTGAAGCTTTCTTT. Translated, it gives CASSLAGTEAFF.

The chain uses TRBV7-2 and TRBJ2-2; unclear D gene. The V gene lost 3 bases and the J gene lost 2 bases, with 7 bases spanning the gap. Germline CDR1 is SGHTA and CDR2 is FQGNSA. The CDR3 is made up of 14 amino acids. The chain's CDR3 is CASSFLLNTGELFF. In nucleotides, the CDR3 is TGTGCCAGCAGCTTTCTCCTAAACACCGGGGAGCTGTTTTTT.